Listed here are 10 T cell receptor beta chains from one sample, sequenced in a study of shared clonotypes between healthy human individuals. Measured with immunoSEQ multiplex PCR; TCRdb has only the in-frame clones, and not every one. The sample lists a few million clones, approximately 90% seen once, with 0.14% in the top ten. Sequences were obtained from naive CD4+ T cells sorted from blood. The subset was: CD45RA+ positively selected. The origin of the receptors is a man between 18 and 35 years old in good health.

The V and J genes are TRBV7-9 and TRBJ1-5; D is unclear. Germline V CDR1 and CDR2: SEHNR, FQNEAQ (reference sequence). Trimming took 2 bases from V and 3 from J, leaving 5 bases between them. The CDR3 totals 13 residues. CDR3 in DNA: TGTGCCAGCAGCTTAAACGTCAATCAGCCCCAGCATTTT. It yields the protein CASSLNVNQPQHF. Combining the CDR3 with reference TRBV7-9 and TRBJ1-5 gives the whole variable domain DTGVSQNPRHKITKRGQNVTFRCDPISEHNRLYWYRQTLGQGPEFLTYFQNEAQLEKSRLLSDRFSAERPKGSFSTLEIQRTEQGDSAMYLCASSLNVNQPQHFGDGTRLSIL.

V usage is TRBV30 and J usage is TRBJ1-3; a possible D gene is TRBD1 (5 bases). The V gene's germline CDR1 is GTSNPN and CDR2 SVGIG (reference sequence). The CDR3 spans 15 residues. With 6 bases removed from V and 4 bases from J, the gap between germline ends came to 19 bases. This chain's CDR3 is CACPGLNSAGNTIYF. For the CDR3, the DNA is TGTGCCTGCCCAGGGCTAAACTCTGCCGGAAACACCATATATTTT.

The chain uses TRBV5-1 and TRBJ1-1, with D perhaps matching TRBD1 (6 bases). CDR1 and CDR2 (germline): SGHRS, YFSETQ. The length of the CDR3 is 15 residues. The V end lost 5 bases, the J end lost 7 bases, and 21 bases lay between the germline ends. The CDR3 region has the DNA TGCGCCAGCAGTGGGGATGGGACACCATGGAATGAAGCTTTCTTT. Protein sequence: CASSGDGTPWNEAFF.

The chain couples TRBV9 to TRBJ1-6, with D unclear. The CDR3 covers 14 residues. The germline V gene encodes CDR1 SGDLS and CDR2 YYNGEE. Trimming removed 3 bases at V and 12 bases at J, with 16 bases between. The CDR3 DNA follows: TGTGCCAGCAGCGCGTCCCAGGCAGGAGTACCCCTCCACTTT. It translates to CASSASQAGVPLHF.

CDR3 amino acids: CASIHQGANYEQYF. The CDR3 DNA sequence: TGTGCCAGCATTCACCAGGGGGCCAACTACGAGCAGTACTTC. The chain employs TRBV2 and TRBJ2-7, with 8 bases lining up with TRBD1. V shed 7 bases, J shed 3 bases, and the junction held 8 bases outside the gene matches. CDR3 size: 14 residues. Germline V gene sequence: CDR1 SNHLY, CDR2 FYNNEI. The whole variable domain, filled in from reference TRBV2 and TRBJ2-7, reads EPEVTQTPSHQVTQMGQEVILRCVPISNHLYFYWYRQILGQKVEFLVSFYNNEISEKSEIFDDQFSVERPDGSNFTLKIRSTKLEDSAMYFCASIHQGANYEQYFGPGTRLTVT.

This clone was counted only a few times. This sequence joins TRBV10-3 and TRBJ1-5, with a weak D call TRBD1 (5 bases). CDR1 is ENHRY and CDR2 is SYGVKD in the germline V gene. Trimming took 3 bases from V and 1 from J, leaving 7 bases between them. The CDR3 runs 14 residues. The CDR3 loop reads CAISEAGSNQPQHF. The CDR3 nucleotides are TGTGCCATCAGTGAAGCAGGGAGCAATCAGCCCCAGCATTTT.

The chain recombines TRBV9 with TRBJ2-1; no clear D. Germline V gene sequence: CDR1 SGDLS, CDR2 YYNGEE. The CDR3 is made up of 12 amino acids. Trimming removed 4 bases at V and 3 bases at J, with 5 bases between. The CDR3 reads CASSPDYNEQFF. The CDR3 DNA follows: TGTGCCAGCAGCCCCGACTACAATGAGCAGTTCTTC.

CDR3 nucleotides: TGTGCCAGCAGCTTAGGCGCCTGGGACACTGAAGCTTTCTTT. This translates into CASSLGAWDTEAFF. The rearrangement uses TRBV7-9 and TRBJ1-1; the D is unclear. The germline gives CDR1 SEHNR, CDR2 FQNEAQ (reference sequence). The CDR3 length is 14 residues. The V and J ends lost 1 base and 3 bases respectively, with 9 bases between them.

The rearrangement uses TRBV7-2 and TRBJ2-3; the D is unclear. This CDR3 has 14 amino acids. CDR1 and CDR2 (germline): SGHTA, FQGNSA. Trimming pared 4 bases from V and 5 bases from J, leaving 13 bases between. CDR3 coding DNA: TGTGCCAGCAGCTCGAGGCAGTTCCTAGATACGCAGTATTTT. As protein: CASSSRQFLDTQYF.

This clone occurred a few times. The chain recombines TRBV28 with TRBJ1-1; D is unresolved. The CDR3 runs to 15 residues. The V gene's germline CDR1 is MDHEN and CDR2 SYDVKM. Between the trimmed V and J ends, which lost 6 bases and 0 bases, there was a span of 14 bases. The CDR3 loop reads CASRGLGNVNTEAFF. The CDR3 region has the DNA TGTGCCAGCAGGGGCCTAGGGAACGTGAACACTGAAGCTTTCTTT.